The clone carrying this TCR beta chain was seen more than once but under ten times. Its specificity is not known. This entry comes from a study of T cell repertoires in cytomegalovirus infection. V dropped 1 base and J dropped 6 bases, with 10 bases sitting between them. This CDR3 region has 13 residues. The germline CDR1 and CDR2 sequences are MNHNS and SASEGT. Study observations and caveats: Totalled public TCR beta family frequency picked out people who carried CMV plus the relevant HLA.

TCRdb called the reads again in MiXCR, with one record for every CDR3 protein. The sample records 650,000 to 900,000 distinct CDR3 sequences, about 29% being singletons. The genes are TRBV6-1 and TRBJ2-7; D is uncertain. The sample consisted of cultured CD8+ T cells from PBMCs, taken from culture after CMV antigen stimulation. This TCR came from a human donor in good health (CMV status not recorded). Some clones in this sample may be carry-over from other donors' samples. CDR3 sequence: CASSEVDQPEQYF. The CDR3 DNA reads as TGTGCCAGCAGTGAAGTCGACCAGCCCGAGCAGTACTTC.